This record covers a single TCR beta chain. These data originate in a study of blood T cell repertoires in COVID-19. Study at large: The origin of the acute and convalescent COVID-19 samples was the United States, Italy and Spain. PBMCs, B-cell-depleted T cells, or T cells provided the cDNA or gDNA that made up the material.

Using immunoSEQ multiplex PCR, the repertoire was profiled, and TCRdb retains in-frame clones only, with some absent. The sample shows approximately 330,000 clones, roughly 90% of them seen only once. This CDR3 region has 13 residues. Germline CDR1 reads LGHDT; CDR2 reads YNNKEL (reference sequence). The V and J ends lost 3 bases and 4 bases respectively, with 9 bases between them. The source material was peripheral blood. This chain uses TRBV3-1 (or the pseudogene TRBV3-2) with TRBJ2-5; D ambiguous. This TCR was sampled from a man between 25 and 39 years old with COVID-19, enrolled during active disease. The CDR3 spells CASSHSILETQYF. CDR3 bases: TGTGCCAGCAGCCATTCTATACTAGAGACCCAGTACTTC.